What follows is one TCR beta chain and its context. What it binds is unknown. A much larger clone differs from this one at a single base, so this may be a read error. Busulfan-fludarabine conditioning, marrow transplant, and cyclophosphamide on days +3 and +4 were administered. Sequenced by immunoSEQ multiplex PCR; TCRdb stores in-frame clones only, minus some. The sample shows 35,000 to 40,000 clones, 78% of them seen only once. Per the germline V gene, CDR1 is SGDLS and CDR2 is YYNGEE. The CDR3 covers 13 residues. These data come from a study of T cells after posttransplantation cyclophosphamide. General study points: Skin or GI-infiltrating T cells shared few TRB sequences with blood. TRB clonality was highly associated with recipient CMV seropositivity and reactivation.

The input for sequencing was CD4+ T cells sorted from blood, taken 1,700 to 2,000 days after a stem cell transplant with posttransplant cyclophosphamide. This sequence was found in a female patient aged 40 to 55 who received an allogeneic stem cell transplant from a related donor, was CMV-positive, and had no GVHD. Certain T cells may be donor cells from the graft. The rearrangement uses TRBV9 and TRBJ1-2, with TRBD1 matching over 7 bases. CDR3 region: CVSSVRQGYGYTF. The CDR3 DNA sequence: TGTGTCAGCAGCGTACGACAGGGCTATGGCTACACCTTC.